One sample yielded the 16 T cell receptor beta chains listed below, sequenced in a study of immune evolution from preneoplasia to lung adenocarcinoma (TCRdb year 2021). The library was generated by the immunoSEQ multiplex PCR assay. TCRdb limited this immuneACCESS table to in-frame rearrangements with V and J called. A share of clones is missing; checked studies link under half to unresolved V genes, and the rest is unexplained. The table for this sample lists 39,000 or so clones; 70% to 80% of them were counted only once. The ten biggest clones cover 4% to 5% of the sample. The sample consisted of FFPE invasive lung adenocarcinoma tissue. Taken with the paper, the label for cell subset or site translates to: frankly invasive lung adenocarcinoma (ADC). These receptors all stem from a person between 55 and 69 years old with lung adenocarcinoma.

The genes are TRBV7-2 and TRBJ1-4; D is ambiguous. This CDR3 comprises 17 residues. Germline-derived CDR1 and CDR2 are SGHTA and FQGNSA. V was trimmed by 5 bases and J by 3 bases, leaving 19 bases between them. The chain's CDR3 is CASSPTGPSTANEKLFF. CDR3 sequence (DNA): TGTGCCAGCAGCCCGACCGGACCCTCGACGGCTAATGAAAAACTGTTTTTT. Drawing the rest from reference TRBV7-2 and TRBJ1-4, the complete variable domain is GAGVSQSPSNKVTEKGKDVELRCDPISGHTALYWYRQSLGQGLEFLIYFQGNSAPDKSGLPSDRFSAERTGGSVSTLTIQRTQQEDSAVYLCASSPTGPSTANEKLFFGSGTQLSVL.

This clone was picked up one time. The chain is built from TRBV6-1 and TRBJ1-5, with D unresolved. Looked up from germline, CDR1 is MNHNS and CDR2 is SASEGT. This CDR3 is built from 16 residues. Trimming removed 2 bases from V and 0 bases from J, with 11 bases in between. CDR3 nucleotides: TGTGCCAGCAGTGAAAGGGCTTACATTAGCAATCAGCCCCAGCATTTT. It is translated as CASSERAYISNQPQHF.

The sample holds one count of this clone. The chain joins TRBV25-1 to TRBJ2-7; 11 bases line up with TRBD2. Germline loops: CDR1 MGHDK, CDR2 SYGVNS. The CDR3 contains 15 residues. The trim removed 5 bases at V and 4 bases at J, leaving 7 bases unmatched. The CDR3 DNA is TGTGCCAGCAGTAACTCCGGGACTAGCGGTTACGAGCAGTACTTC. The encoded protein is CASSNSGTSGYEQYF.

The chain joins TRBV7-8 to TRBJ2-6; D possibly corresponds to TRBD1 (6 bases). This CDR3 region has 14 residues. Germline lookup yields CDR1 SGHVS and CDR2 FQNEAQ. CDR3 loop: CAARGNSGANVLTF. CDR3 DNA sequence: TGTGCGGCCAGGGGCAACTCTGGGGCCAACGTCCTGACTTTC.

This rearrangement joins TRBV19 to TRBJ1-2; D uncertain. Trimming took 6 bases from V and 2 from J, leaving 7 bases between them. The CDR3 runs 12 residues. CDR1 and CDR2 from the germline V gene are LNHDA and SQIVND (reference sequence). The CDR3 protein is CASRNSNYGYTF. The CDR3 coding sequence is TGTGCCAGTAGAAACAGCAACTATGGCTACACCTTC.

The chain links TRBV7-2 to TRBJ2-3, with D unclear. Trimming cost V 3 bases and J 5 bases, with 12 bases left between them. From germline, CDR1 is SGHTA and CDR2 FQGNSA. The CDR3 has 14 residues. The CDR3 nucleotides read TGTGCCAGCAGCTTTGATGGTGGCCTAGATACGCAGTATTTT. Protein product: CASSFDGGLDTQYF.

This chain's CDR3 is CASSRGTLDEQYF. As DNA, the CDR3 is TGTGCCAGCAGCCGAGGGACCCTCGACGAGCAGTACTTC. This chain connects TRBV5-8 to TRBJ2-7; D tentatively fits TRBD1 or TRBD2 (5 bases each). The V end lost 4 bases, the J end lost 5 bases, and 13 bases lay between the germline ends. The CDR3 is 13 amino acids. The germline gives CDR1 SGHTS, CDR2 YDEGEE.

V is TRBV7-9 and J is TRBJ1-5; no reliable D call. Trimming took off 1 base at V and 7 bases at J, with 8 bases between the two ends. The germline V gene encodes CDR1 SEHNR and CDR2 FQNEAQ (reference sequence). This CDR3 has 13 residues. The CDR3 protein is CASSLGGPQPQHF. CDR3 coding DNA: TGTGCCAGCAGCTTAGGGGGTCCCCAGCCCCAGCATTTT. Full variable domain (remainder filled in from reference TRBV7-9 and TRBJ1-5): DTGVSQNPRHKITKRGQNVTFRCDPISEHNRLYWYRQTLGQGPEFLTYFQNEAQLEKSRLLSDRFSAERPKGSFSTLEIQRTEQGDSAMYLCASSLGGPQPQHFGDGTRLSIL.

In nucleotides, the CDR3 is TGCGCCAGCAGTTCATCGGAAATCTACGAGCAGTACTTC. It is translated as CASSSSEIYEQYF. The V call is TRBV5-1, the J call TRBJ2-7; D is unclear. The CDR3 sequence is 13 residues long. CDR1 and CDR2 from the germline V gene are SGHRS and YFSETQ. The V end was cut by 5 bases, the J end by 3 bases, with 12 bases between.

This clone was detected only once. The chain joins TRBV20-1 to TRBJ2-7; the D call may be TRBD1 or TRBD2 (5 bases each). Trimming removed 2 bases at V and 10 bases at J, with 12 bases between. Germline V gene data show CDR1 as DFQATT and CDR2 as SNEGSKA (reference sequence). This CDR3 has 11 residues. The CDR3 sequence: CSARRDLEQYF. DNA of the CDR3: TGCAGTGCTAGAAGGGACCTCGAACAGTACTTC.

The chain carries TRBV30 and TRBJ2-1, with 7 bases that match TRBD2. The length of the CDR3 is 15 residues. Germline-derived CDR1 and CDR2 are GTSNPN and SVGIG (reference sequence). CDR3 sequence (DNA): TGTGCTTCGCCACGCGGGAGAGGACGGTACAATGAGCAGTTCTTC. Amino acids: CASPRGRGRYNEQFF. Looking up the rest from reference TRBV30 and TRBJ2-1 gives the full variable domain: SQTIHQWPATLVQPVGSPLSLECTVEGTSNPNLYWYRQAAGRGLQLLFYSVGIGQISSEVPQNLSASRPQDRQFILSSKKLLLSDSGFYLCASPRGRGRYNEQFFGPGTRLTVL.

This clone was observed once. This chain links TRBV7-9 with TRBJ1-1; 9 positions match TRBD1. The CDR3 runs to 15 residues. The germline V gene encodes CDR1 SEHNR and CDR2 FQNEAQ (reference sequence). V lost 5 bases and J lost 1; bases outside the gene matches: 5. The CDR3: CASSQPQGANTEAFF. The CDR3 nucleotides are TGTGCCAGCAGCCAGCCACAGGGGGCGAACACTGAAGCTTTCTTT.

The chain uses TRBV2 and TRBJ2-1; 7 nucleotides match TRBD2. Trimming removed 10 bases from V and 9 bases from J; junction bases left unmatched: 15. The CDR3 covers 14 residues. Germline V gene data show CDR1 as SNHLY and CDR2 as FYNNEI. CDR3 sequence: CAIETETSRVEQFF. CDR3 nucleotide sequence: TGTGCCATCGAGACGGAGACTAGCAGGGTTGAGCAGTTCTTC. The full variable domain, with the rest looked up from reference TRBV2 and TRBJ2-1, is EPEVTQTPSHQVTQMGQEVILRCVPISNHLYFYWYRQILGQKVEFLVSFYNNEISEKSEIFDDQFSVERPDGSNFTLKIRSTKLEDSAMYFCAIETETSRVEQFFGPGTRLTVL.

This clone qualifies as medium-sized (0.01 to 0.1%). The V and J genes are TRBV4-1 and TRBJ2-5; D perhaps matches TRBD1 (5 bases). Trimming shortened V by 0 bases and J by 2 bases, and 10 bases separated the two germline ends. Germline V gene data show CDR1 as MGHRA and CDR2 as YSYEKL. This CDR3 comprises 15 residues. CDR3 nucleotide sequence: TGCGCCAGCAGCCAAGACCCTAGGGGACAAGAGACCCAGTACTTC. It translates to CASSQDPRGQETQYF.

The chain links TRBV28 to TRBJ2-7; D is unclear. CDR1 MDHEN and CDR2 SYDVKM come from the germline V gene. CDR3 length equals 12 residues. V was clipped by 1 base and J by 6 bases, with 7 bases between them. CDR3 amino acids: CASSLYSREQYF. Written as DNA, the CDR3 is TGTGCCAGCAGTTTATATAGCCGCGAGCAGTACTTC.

J is TRBJ2-1 and V is TRBV27; no firm D call. Looked up from germline, CDR1 is MNHEY and CDR2 is SMNVEV (reference sequence). The V and J ends lost 3 bases and 7 bases respectively, with 7 bases between them. This CDR3 spans 12 amino acids. As DNA, the CDR3 is TGTGCCAGCAGTTTGGTGGGGAATGAGCAGTTCTTC. Protein: CASSLVGNEQFF.